Following are 10 T cell receptor beta chains from one sample sequenced in a study of neurological immune-mediated disorders. TCRdb independently ran MiXCR on the 5' RACE reads; one entry per CDR3 protein. The sample lists about 38,000 distinct CDR3 sequences; approximately 10% were seen once. The sequenced sample consisted of CD4+ T cells from blood. The source is a woman in her twenties or thirties with HTLV-1-associated myelopathy (HAM/TSP).

This clonotype was detected many times. The chain is built from TRBV7-2 and TRBJ1-1; TRBD1 matches 10 bases. Germline CDR1 reads SGHTA; CDR2 reads FQGNSA. The CDR3 extends over 17 amino acids. The trim removed 1 base at V and 4 bases at J, leaving 9 bases unmatched. The CDR3 spells CASSLGLLGQGSTEAFF. CDR3 nucleotide sequence: TGTGCCAGCAGCTTAGGTCTCTTGGGACAGGGGAGCACTGAAGCTTTCTTT.

This clonotype showed up many times. V is TRBV20-1 and J is TRBJ2-3; 11 bases line up with TRBD2. The CDR3 is 16 residues long. Germline V CDR1 and CDR2: DFQATT, SNEGSKA (reference sequence). V shed 2 bases and J 2 bases; nucleotides not matched to a gene: 6. The CDR3 here is CSARKTSGANTDTQYF. DNA for the CDR3: TGCAGTGCTAGAAAGACTAGCGGGGCGAACACAGATACGCAGTATTTT.

This clonotype showed up many times. The CDR3 sequence: CASSTGMYNPEAFF. In DNA form, the CDR3 reads TGTGCCAGTAGTACCGGGATGTACAACCCCGAAGCTTTCTTT. The chain carries TRBV19 and TRBJ1-1; D gene ambiguous. Germline V CDR1 and CDR2: LNHDA, SQIVND (reference sequence). CDR3 size: 14 residues. Trimming left V 4 bases short and J 8 bases short, with 17 bases between.

The rearrangement links TRBV18 to TRBJ2-7; D is uncertain. Trimming stripped 3 bases from V and 3 bases from J, with 15 bases between. This CDR3 is built from 15 residues. In germline, CDR1 is KGHSH, CDR2 LQKENI. CDR3: CASSPTAKYIYEQYF. CDR3 bases: TGTGCCAGCTCACCTACCGCCAAGTACATCTACGAGCAGTACTTC.

This clonotype occurred many times. The chain joins TRBV7-2 to TRBJ1-2, with D tentatively TRBD1 (5 bases). Germline CDR1 SGHTA, CDR2 FQGNSA. V was pared by 5 bases and J by 5 bases, with 6 bases between. This CDR3 has 11 amino acids. The CDR3 reads CASSGGYGYTF. The CDR3 coding sequence is TGTGCCAGCAGCGGGGGGTATGGCTACACCTTC. The entire variable domain, with the rest obtained from reference TRBV7-2 and TRBJ1-2, is as follows: GAGVSQSPSNKVTEKGKDVELRCDPISGHTALYWYRQSLGQGLEFLIYFQGNSAPDKSGLPSDRFSAERTGGSVSTLTIQRTQQEDSAVYLCASSGGYGYTFGSGTRLTVV.

This clonotype was detected only a few times. The chain is built from TRBV6-5 and TRBJ1-4; tentatively, D is TRBD1 (6 bases). Germline loops: CDR1 MNHEY, CDR2 SVGAGI. CDR3 length: 15 amino acids. Trimming removed 4 bases from V and 1 base from J, with 10 bases in between. The CDR3 loop reads CASSSLGGTNEKLFF. The CDR3 bases are TGTGCCAGCAGTTCACTAGGGGGAACTAATGAAAAACTGTTTTTT.

There are many counts of this clonotype. The chain recombines TRBV10-2 with TRBJ2-3; 11 bases map to TRBD2. Per the germline V gene, CDR1 is WSHSY and CDR2 is SAAADI. This CDR3 has 15 amino acids. With 7 bases clipped from V and 2 bases from J, the junction kept 5 bases outside the gene matches. DNA for the CDR3: TGCGCCAGCATACTAGCGGGGGACGTCACAGATACGCAGTATTTT. Translating it yields CASILAGDVTDTQYF.

This clonotype was seen repeatedly, ten times or more. This chain links TRBV27 with TRBJ2-5; 9 bases are a match to TRBD1. CDR1 MNHEY and CDR2 SMNVEV come from the germline V gene (reference sequence). This CDR3 contains 13 residues. Losses at the gene ends were 9 bases for V and 7 bases for J; bases not matched to a gene: 9. The DNA of the CDR3 is TGTGCCAGTAAAACGACAGGGGGTGGGACCCAGTACTTC. As protein: CASKTTGGGTQYF.

This clonotype has at least ten counts. CDR3 coding DNA: TGTGCCACCCTTAACCCTGACGGCCACCGACACAGGAGCTCCTACGAGCAGTACTTC. Residues: CATLNPDGHRHRSSYEQYF. The chain is built from TRBV10-3 and TRBJ2-7; the D gene is possibly TRBD1 (5 bases). This CDR3 is built from 19 residues. Germline-derived CDR1 and CDR2 are ENHRY and SYGVKD. V was pared by 10 bases and J by 0 bases, with 31 bases between.

This clonotype was recorded at least ten times. This chain connects TRBV24-1 to TRBJ1-2; a weak D match, TRBD1 (5 bases). Per germline, CDR1 KGHDR and CDR2 SFDVKD. V was pared by 6 bases and J by 6 bases, with 7 bases between. The CDR3 is made up of 11 amino acids. CDR3 residues: CATSRGNGYTF. DNA for the CDR3: TGTGCCACCAGTCGGGGGAATGGCTACACCTTC.